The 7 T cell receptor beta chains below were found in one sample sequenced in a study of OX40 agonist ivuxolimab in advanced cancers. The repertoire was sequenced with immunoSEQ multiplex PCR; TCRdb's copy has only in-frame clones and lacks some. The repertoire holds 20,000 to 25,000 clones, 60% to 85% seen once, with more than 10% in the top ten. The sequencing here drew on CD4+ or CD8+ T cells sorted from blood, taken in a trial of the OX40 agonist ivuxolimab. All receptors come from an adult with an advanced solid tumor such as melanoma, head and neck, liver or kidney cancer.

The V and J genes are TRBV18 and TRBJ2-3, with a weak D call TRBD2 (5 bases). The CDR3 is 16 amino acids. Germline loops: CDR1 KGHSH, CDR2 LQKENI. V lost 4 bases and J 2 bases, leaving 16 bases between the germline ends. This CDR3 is CASSLSMAGLTDTQYF. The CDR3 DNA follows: TGTGCCAGCTCACTCTCCATGGCAGGACTCACAGATACGCAGTATTTT.

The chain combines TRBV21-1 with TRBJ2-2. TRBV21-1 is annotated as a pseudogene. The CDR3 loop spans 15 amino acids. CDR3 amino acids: CASSKNIANTGELFF. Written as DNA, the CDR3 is TGTGCCAGCAGCAAAAACATAGCGAACACCGGGGAGCTGTTTTTT.

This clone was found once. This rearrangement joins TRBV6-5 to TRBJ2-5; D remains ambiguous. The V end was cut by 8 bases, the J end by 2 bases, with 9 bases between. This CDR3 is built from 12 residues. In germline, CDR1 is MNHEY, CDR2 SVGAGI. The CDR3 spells CASGRSQETQYF. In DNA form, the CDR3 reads TGTGCCAGCGGGCGGAGTCAAGAGACCCAGTACTTC.

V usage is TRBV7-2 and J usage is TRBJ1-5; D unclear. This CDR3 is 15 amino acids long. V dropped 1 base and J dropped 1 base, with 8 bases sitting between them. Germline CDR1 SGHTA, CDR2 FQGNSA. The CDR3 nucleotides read TGTGCCAGCAGCTTAGGTCCAGTAAGCAATCAGCCCCAGCATTTT. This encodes CASSLGPVSNQPQHF.

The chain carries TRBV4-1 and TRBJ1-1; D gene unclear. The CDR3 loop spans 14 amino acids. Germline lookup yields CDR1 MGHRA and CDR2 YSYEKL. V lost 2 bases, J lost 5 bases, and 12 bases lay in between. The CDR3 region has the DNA TGCGCCAGCAGCCAACTGTTATTGGGAACTGAAGCTTTCTTT. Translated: CASSQLLLGTEAFF.

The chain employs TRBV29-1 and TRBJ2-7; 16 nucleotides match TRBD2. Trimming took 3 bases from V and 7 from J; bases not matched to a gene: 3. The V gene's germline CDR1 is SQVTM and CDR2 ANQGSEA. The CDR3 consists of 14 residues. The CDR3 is CSVEGLAGGREQYF. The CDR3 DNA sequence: TGCAGCGTTGAGGGACTAGCGGGGGGGCGGGAGCAGTACTTC.

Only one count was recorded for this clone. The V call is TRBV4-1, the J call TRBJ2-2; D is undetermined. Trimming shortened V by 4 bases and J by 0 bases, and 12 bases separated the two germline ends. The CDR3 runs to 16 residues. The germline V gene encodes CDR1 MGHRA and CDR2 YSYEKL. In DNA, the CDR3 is TGCGCCAGCAGCCGAGGCCCGATGCCGAACACCGGGGAGCTGTTTTTT. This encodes CASSRGPMPNTGELFF.